Detailed here is one T cell receptor (beta chain). The antigen is not known. The sample belongs to a study of T cells after yellow fever vaccination. In the study overall: Researchers used SMART-Seq v4 Ultra Low Input to prepare fractions that had low cell numbers. Findings and limits, study-wide: Post-booster reappearance was seen for most primary-vaccination clones (about 96% CD4, around 88% CD8).

TCRdb fed the 5' RACE reads into MiXCR, producing one record per CDR3 protein. This sample has around 340,000 distinct CDR3 sequences, with roughly 9.4% found just once. The junction had 13 bases not matched to a gene; V was cut back by 6 bases and J by 2 bases. The germline V gene has CDR1 SNHLY and CDR2 FYNNEI. The CDR3 is made up of 18 amino acids. The clonotype was recovered from a man aged 18-30 years who received the YFV17D yellow fever vaccine. V is TRBV2 and J is TRBJ2-6; TRBD1 matches 7 bases. Here the sequenced sample was PBMCs, taken on the day of the first yellow fever vaccination. Here the CDR3 reads CASSKDRPHSAGANVLTF. As DNA, the CDR3 is TGTGCCAGCAGCAAGGACAGGCCCCATTCGGCTGGGGCCAACGTCCTGACTTTC.